These 21 T cell receptor beta chains were sequenced from one sample in a study of Ad26.COV2.S vaccination and SARS-CoV-2 variants. Described treatment: some 19 received Ad26.COV2.S at low or high dose, single or two shots; about five received placebo; per-sample allocation not given. It was on day 63 after the first vaccine or placebo injection that samples were taken. Sequenced by immunoSEQ multiplex PCR; TCRdb stores in-frame clones only, minus some. In the table there are about 390,000 clones, less than 90% of which are singletons. The sample was peripheral blood, taken in a trial of Ad26.COV2.S vaccine versus placebo. All receptors come from a person between 18 and 65 years old who received the Ad26.COV2.S COVID-19 vaccine or a placebo.

The chain joins TRBV5-4 to TRBJ1-2; TRBD1 is a possible D gene (5 bases). The CDR3 contains 15 residues. Germline CDR1 is SGHNT and CDR2 is YYREEE (reference sequence). Trimming removed 0 bases from V and 4 bases from J, with 13 bases in between. CDR3 loop: CASSLAGTPPYGYTF. Here the CDR3 DNA reads TGTGCCAGCAGCTTGGCAGGGACTCCACCCTATGGCTACACCTTC.

The rearrangement links TRBV7-9 to TRBJ1-4, with TRBD1 as a possible D gene (6 bases). This CDR3 contains 16 residues. Germline V gene sequence: CDR1 SEHNR, CDR2 FQNEAQ (reference sequence). Trimming cost V 4 bases and J 6 bases, with 18 bases left between them. CDR3 amino acids: CASSSSWGATDEKLFF. DNA for the CDR3: TGTGCCAGCAGCTCTTCCTGGGGGGCGACTGATGAAAAACTGTTTTTT.

The chain recombines TRBV6-5 with TRBJ2-3; 12 bases map to TRBD2. Losses at the gene ends were 6 bases for V and 3 bases for J; bases not matched to a gene: 4. From germline, CDR1 is MNHEY and CDR2 SVGAGI. The CDR3 sequence is 15 residues long. The CDR3 spells CASRAGLAGTDTQYF. DNA for the CDR3: TGTGCCAGCAGGGCCGGACTAGCGGGGACAGATACGCAGTATTTT.

The rearrangement joins TRBV6-6 to TRBJ2-7; 12 positions match TRBD2. CDR3 length: 14 residues. The junction had 4 bases not matched to a gene; V was cut back by 8 bases and J by 2 bases. From germline, CDR1 is MNHNY and CDR2 SVGAGI (reference sequence). CDR3: CASGTSGRAYEQYF. DNA of the CDR3: TGTGCCAGCGGGACTAGCGGGCGTGCCTACGAGCAGTACTTC.

The rearrangement uses TRBV9 and TRBJ1-2; TRBD1 might be the D (6 bases). Looked up from germline, CDR1 is SGDLS and CDR2 is YYNGEE. The CDR3 sequence is 15 residues long. Trimming cost V 0 bases and J 8 bases, with 17 bases left between them. The CDR3 loop reads CASSVGGTPSKGYTF. The CDR3 DNA sequence: TGTGCCAGCAGCGTAGGCGGGACACCCTCTAAGGGCTACACCTTC. Full variable domain (rest looked up from reference TRBV9 and TRBJ1-2): DSGVTQTPKHLITATGQRVTLRCSPRSGDLSVYWYQQSLDQGLQFLIQYYNGEERAKGNILERFSAQQFPDLHSELNLSSLELGDSALYFCASSVGGTPSKGYTFGSGTRLTVV.

The chain employs TRBV6-2 or TRBV6-3 and TRBJ1-2, with D maybe TRBD1 (5 bases). The V end lost 4 bases, the J end lost 6 bases, and 18 bases lay between the germline ends. CDR1 is MNHEY, CDR2 SVGEGT, per germline. This CDR3 comprises 15 residues. CDR3 sequence reads: CASSSLAVGPHGYTF. The CDR3 DNA is TGTGCCAGCAGTTCCTTGGCGGTGGGGCCGCATGGCTACACCTTC.

This clone was seen once. This chain uses TRBV3-1 (or the pseudogene TRBV3-2) with TRBJ2-7; 10 bases fit TRBD1. J was trimmed by 2 bases and V by 4 bases; bases with no gene match: 8. The CDR3 covers 16 residues. The germline CDR1 and CDR2 sequences are LGHDT and YNNKEL (reference sequence). The CDR3 is CASSPRGQGGTYEQYF. CDR3 DNA: TGTGCCAGCAGCCCCCGCGGACAGGGGGGAACCTACGAGCAGTACTTC.

The chain joins TRBV25-1 to TRBJ1-2; TRBD1 aligns across 10 bases. Germline CDR1 MGHDK, CDR2 SYGVNS. V dropped 4 bases and J dropped 0; count of bases not matched to a gene: 8. This CDR3 is 17 amino acids long. The CDR3 region is CASSGPGTGDTNYGYTF. Written as DNA, the CDR3 is TGTGCCAGCAGTGGTCCCGGGACAGGGGATACTAACTATGGCTACACCTTC.

The chain carries TRBV6-5 and TRBJ2-7; D is perhaps TRBD1 (6 bases). Germline V gene data show CDR1 as MNHEY and CDR2 as SVGAGI. With 2 bases removed from V and 0 bases from J, the gap between germline ends came to 8 bases. The CDR3 covers 14 residues. CDR3 DNA: TGTGCCAGCAGTTACCGACAGGACTCCTACGAGCAGTACTTC. Amino acids: CASSYRQDSYEQYF.

The rearrangement joins TRBV3-1 (or the pseudogene TRBV3-2) to TRBJ2-3; D gene ambiguous. V lost 0 bases to trimming and J lost 5 bases, with 15 bases between them. The CDR3 consists of 16 residues. The germline V gene encodes CDR1 LGHDT and CDR2 YNNKEL (reference sequence). This CDR3 is CASSQEGPAVGDTQYF. In DNA, the CDR3 is TGTGCCAGCAGCCAAGAGGGTCCGGCTGTAGGAGATACGCAGTATTTT.

For the CDR3, the DNA is TGTGCCAGCAGTCCCTTAGGTACTGGTGAGCAGTTCTTC. It encodes CASSPLGTGEQFF. This chain connects TRBV27 to TRBJ2-1; no clear D gene. Germline lookup yields CDR1 MNHEY and CDR2 SMNVEV (reference sequence). V was clipped by 5 bases and J by 9 bases, with 14 bases between them. The CDR3 contains 13 residues.

The gene calls are TRBV11-3 and TRBJ2-7; D gene unclear. Per the germline V gene, CDR1 is SGHNT and CDR2 is YENEEA. The CDR3 length is 13 residues. The germline V and J ends were trimmed by 1 base and 6 bases, with 10 bases remaining between them. CDR3 amino acids: CASSLGPASEQYF. As DNA, the CDR3 is TGTGCCAGCAGCTTAGGACCAGCTTCCGAGCAGTACTTC.

The gene calls are TRBV5-6 and TRBJ1-1; D is ambiguous. Germline V CDR1 and CDR2: SGHDT, YYEEEE. This CDR3 contains 15 residues. Trimming removed 0 bases at V and 1 base at J, with 10 bases between. The CDR3 here is CASSLGSLSNTEAFF. Written as DNA, the CDR3 is TGTGCCAGCAGCTTGGGCAGCCTATCGAACACTGAAGCTTTCTTT.

V and J are TRBV11-2 and TRBJ2-3; D uncertain. CDR1 SGHAT and CDR2 FQNNGV come from the germline V gene. Trimming shortened V by 1 base and J by 6 bases, and 2 bases separated the two germline ends. CDR3 length: 11 residues. CDR3 region: CASSLVDTQYF. CDR3 DNA sequence: TGTGCCAGCAGCTTAGTGGATACGCAGTATTTT.

This clone has only one observation. This chain uses TRBV3-1 (or the pseudogene TRBV3-2) with TRBJ2-2, with D unclear. The germline V and J ends were trimmed by 5 bases and 6 bases, with 10 bases remaining between them. This CDR3 is built from 13 residues. Per the germline V gene, CDR1 is LGHDT and CDR2 is YNNKEL (reference sequence). The CDR3 loop reads CASSIGPSGELFF. As DNA, the CDR3 is TGTGCCAGCAGCATAGGTCCCTCCGGGGAGCTGTTTTTT.

The chain uses TRBV28 and TRBJ2-7; the match to TRBD1 covers 8 bases. The CDR3 covers 14 residues. After removal of 6 bases from V and 6 bases from J, the junction contained 10 bases not matched to a gene. CDR1 is MDHEN and CDR2 is SYDVKM in the germline V gene. The CDR3 region is CASSAGTGSVEQYF. The CDR3 nucleotides are TGTGCCAGCAGCGCCGGGACAGGTTCCGTCGAGCAGTACTTC. Using reference TRBV28 and TRBJ2-7 for the parts outside the CDR3, the full variable domain is DVKVTQSSRYLVKRTGEKVFLECVQDMDHENMFWYRQDPGLGLRLIYFSYDVKMKEKGDIPEGYSVSREKKERFSLILESASTNQTSMYLCASSAGTGSVEQYFGPGTRLTVT.

The chain has TRBV7-9 and TRBJ1-1; TRBD1 aligns across 8 bases. Trimming removed 2 bases from V and 6 bases from J; junction bases left unmatched: 5. Germline V CDR1 and CDR2: SEHNR, FQNEAQ (reference sequence). There are 14 residues in the CDR3. Here the CDR3 reads CASSLSTGVPEAFF. CDR3 bases: TGTGCCAGCAGCTTATCGACAGGGGTCCCTGAAGCTTTCTTT.

The chain joins TRBV15 to TRBJ1-4, with D hard to call. V was shortened by 1 base and J by 8 bases, with 8 bases between the two germline ends. The CDR3 totals 13 residues. Germline V lookup: CDR1 LNHNV, CDR2 YYDKDF (reference sequence). This chain's CDR3 is CATSRVRREKLFF. For the CDR3, the DNA is TGTGCCACCAGCAGAGTGAGAAGGGAAAAACTGTTTTTT.

The rearrangement links TRBV4-3 to TRBJ2-7; 12 bases fit TRBD2. CDR3 length equals 14 residues. CDR1 is LGHNA, CDR2 YSLEER, per germline. V lost 8 bases, J lost 4 bases, and 6 bases stayed unmatched. The CDR3 DNA is TGCGCCAGCTCCCCGGGACTAGCGGGTTACGAGCAGTACTTC. This gives the protein CASSPGLAGYEQYF.

The chain couples TRBV7-9 to TRBJ1-2; D is undetermined. Trimming removed 5 bases at V and 6 bases at J, with 16 bases between. Germline CDR1 SEHNR, CDR2 FQNEAQ (reference sequence). The CDR3 is 14 residues long. The CDR3, as DNA: TGTGCCAGCAGCCCAACGGGCCAGGCGGATGGCTACACCTTC. Its protein is CASSPTGQADGYTF. The variable domain in full, with the rest retrieved from reference TRBV7-9 and TRBJ1-2, is DTGVSQNPRHKITKRGQNVTFRCDPISEHNRLYWYRQTLGQGPEFLTYFQNEAQLEKSRLLSDRFSAERPKGSFSTLEIQRTEQGDSAMYLCASSPTGQADGYTFGSGTRLTVV.

This chain links TRBV10-1 with TRBJ1-1; tentatively, D is TRBD1 (5 bases). The V gene lost 2 bases and the J gene lost 4 bases, with 17 bases spanning the gap. The CDR3 is made up of 16 amino acids. Germline V gene lookup returns CDR1 WNHNN and CDR2 SYGVQD (reference sequence). This chain's CDR3 is CASSEGRRGAGTEAFF. The CDR3 bases are TGCGCCAGCAGTGAGGGACGACGTGGGGCCGGCACTGAAGCTTTCTTT.